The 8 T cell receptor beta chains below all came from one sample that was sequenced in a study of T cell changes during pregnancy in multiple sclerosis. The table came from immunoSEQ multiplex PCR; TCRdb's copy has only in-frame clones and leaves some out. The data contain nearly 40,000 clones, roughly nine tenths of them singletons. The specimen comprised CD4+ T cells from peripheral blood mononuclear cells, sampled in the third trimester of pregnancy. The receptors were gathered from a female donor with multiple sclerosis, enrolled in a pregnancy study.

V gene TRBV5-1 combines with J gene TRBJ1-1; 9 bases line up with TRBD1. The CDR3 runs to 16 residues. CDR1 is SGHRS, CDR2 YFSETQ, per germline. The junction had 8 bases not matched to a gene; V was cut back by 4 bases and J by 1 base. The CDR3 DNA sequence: TGCGCCAGCAGCCCGAACAGGGGGCTTGGGAACACTGAAGCTTTCTTT. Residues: CASSPNRGLGNTEAFF.

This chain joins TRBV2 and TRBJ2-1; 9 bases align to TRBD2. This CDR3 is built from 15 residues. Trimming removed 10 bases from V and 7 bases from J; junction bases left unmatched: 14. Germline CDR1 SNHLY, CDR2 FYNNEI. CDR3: CATRRVSGRQNEQFF. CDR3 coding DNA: TGTGCCACCCGCCGGGTGAGCGGGAGGCAGAATGAGCAGTTCTTC.

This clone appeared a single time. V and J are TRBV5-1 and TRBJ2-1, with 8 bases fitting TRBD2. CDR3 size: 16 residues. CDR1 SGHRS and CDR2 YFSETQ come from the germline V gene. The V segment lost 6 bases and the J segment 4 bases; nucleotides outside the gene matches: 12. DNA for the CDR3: TGCGCCAGCACCCCCCATAGCGGGGCCGAATACAATGAGCAGTTCTTC. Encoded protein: CASTPHSGAEYNEQFF.

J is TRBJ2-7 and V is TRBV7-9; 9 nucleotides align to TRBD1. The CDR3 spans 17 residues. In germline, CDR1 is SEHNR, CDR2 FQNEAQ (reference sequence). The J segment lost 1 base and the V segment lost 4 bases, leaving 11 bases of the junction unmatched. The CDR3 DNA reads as TGTGCCAGCAGCTCCATCCTATTGGACAGGGGTTCCTACGAGCAGTACTTC. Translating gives CASSSILLDRGSYEQYF.

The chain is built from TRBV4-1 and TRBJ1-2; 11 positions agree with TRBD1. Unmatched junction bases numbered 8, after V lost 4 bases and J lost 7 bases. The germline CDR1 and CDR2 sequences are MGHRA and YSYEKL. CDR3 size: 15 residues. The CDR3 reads CASSPQGQGVGGYTF. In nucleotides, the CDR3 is TGCGCCAGCAGCCCGCAGGGACAGGGGGTGGGTGGCTACACCTTC.

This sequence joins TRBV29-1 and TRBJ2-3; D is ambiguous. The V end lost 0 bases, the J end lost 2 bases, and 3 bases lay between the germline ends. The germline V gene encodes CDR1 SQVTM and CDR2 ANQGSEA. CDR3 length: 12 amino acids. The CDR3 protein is CSVEDFTDTQYF. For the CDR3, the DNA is TGCAGCGTTGAAGACTTCACAGATACGCAGTATTTT.

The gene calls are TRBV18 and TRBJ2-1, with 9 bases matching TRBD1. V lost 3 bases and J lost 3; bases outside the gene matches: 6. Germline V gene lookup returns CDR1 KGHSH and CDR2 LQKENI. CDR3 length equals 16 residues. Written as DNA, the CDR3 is TGTGCCAGCTCACCTTTCACAGGGGGCAACTACAATGAGCAGTTCTTC. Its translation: CASSPFTGGNYNEQFF.

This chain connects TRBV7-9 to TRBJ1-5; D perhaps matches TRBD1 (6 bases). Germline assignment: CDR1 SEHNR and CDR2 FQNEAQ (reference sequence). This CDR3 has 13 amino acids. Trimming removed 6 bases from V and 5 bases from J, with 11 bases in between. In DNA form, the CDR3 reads TGTGCCAGCAGGGACAGCGCAGATCAGCCCCAGCATTTT. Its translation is CASRDSADQPQHF. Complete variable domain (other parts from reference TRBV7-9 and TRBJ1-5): DTGVSQNPRHKITKRGQNVTFRCDPISEHNRLYWYRQTLGQGPEFLTYFQNEAQLEKSRLLSDRFSAERPKGSFSTLEIQRTEQGDSAMYLCASRDSADQPQHFGDGTRLSIL.